This entry lists 21 T cell receptor beta chains sequenced from one sample in a study of T cell responses to AZD1222 COVID-19 vaccine. Data came from immunoSEQ multiplex PCR; TCRdb stores just in-frame clones and leaves some out. The table includes 200,000 to 250,000 clones, about 95% detected once. This material consisted of peripheral blood, taken 28 days after the second dose of the MenACWY control vaccine. The origin of the receptors is an adult who received the MenACWY meningococcal vaccine as a control.

This chain connects TRBV30 to TRBJ1-4, with a weak D call TRBD1 (6 bases). This CDR3 is 12 amino acids long. Deletions cut 8 bases from V and 8 bases from J, with 15 bases between. The germline V gene has CDR1 GTSNPN and CDR2 SVGIG (reference sequence). The CDR3 DNA sequence: TGTGCCCGGGGACATTTGGGGGAAAAACTGTTTTTT. This translates into CARGHLGEKLFF.

The J gene is TRBJ1-5, the V gene TRBV28, with D maybe TRBD1 (5 bases). CDR1 and CDR2 (germline): MDHEN, SYDVKM. Trimming removed 2 bases at V and 3 bases at J, with 14 bases between. This CDR3 comprises 16 residues. The CDR3 nucleotides are TGTGCCAGCAGTTTACCGGGGCCGGCCAACAATCAGCCCCAGCATTTT. Translating gives CASSLPGPANNQPQHF.

The chain employs TRBV2 and TRBJ2-7; weak D call: TRBD1 (6 bases). V was cut by 5 bases and J by 0 bases, with 11 bases left in between. Germline V gene lookup returns CDR1 SNHLY and CDR2 FYNNEI. The CDR3 has 14 amino acids. CDR3 amino acids: CASSYRDNSYEQYF. The CDR3 nucleotides are TGTGCCAGCAGTTACCGGGACAACTCCTACGAGCAGTACTTC. The entire variable domain, with the rest obtained from reference TRBV2 and TRBJ2-7, is as follows: EPEVTQTPSHQVTQMGQEVILRCVPISNHLYFYWYRQILGQKVEFLVSFYNNEISEKSEIFDDQFSVERPDGSNFTLKIRSTKLEDSAMYFCASSYRDNSYEQYFGPGTRLTVT.

This chain connects TRBV6-2 or TRBV6-3 to TRBJ2-2; possible D gene TRBD2, 6 bases. Trimming left V 5 bases short and J 7 bases short, with 11 bases between. In germline, CDR1 is MNHEY, CDR2 SVGEGT. The CDR3 is 13 residues long. The chain's CDR3 is CASSNSGFGELFF. In DNA form, the CDR3 reads TGTGCCAGCAGTAATAGCGGTTTCGGGGAGCTGTTTTTT.

This clone appeared a single time. The genes are TRBV29-1 and TRBJ1-4; 9 bases are a match to TRBD1. Germline V gives CDR1 SQVTM, CDR2 ANQGSEA. This CDR3 is 15 amino acids long. The V and J ends lost 7 bases and 4 bases, in that order; junction bases with no gene match: 10. CDR3 loop: CSARTGDSGNEKLFF. CDR3 bases: TGCAGCGCCCGGACAGGGGACTCGGGTAATGAAAAACTGTTTTTT.

The chain joins TRBV27 to TRBJ2-5; tentative D call: TRBD1 (6 bases). Per the germline V gene, CDR1 is MNHEY and CDR2 is SMNVEV (reference sequence). The CDR3 is 16 residues long. Between the trimmed V and J ends, which lost 5 bases and 0 bases, there was a span of 16 bases. This CDR3 reads CASSLSAGDNQETQYF. The DNA for the CDR3 is TGTGCCAGCAGTCTTTCCGCCGGGGACAACCAAGAGACCCAGTACTTC.

The chain couples TRBV2 to TRBJ2-5; D is undetermined. CDR1 is SNHLY, CDR2 FYNNEI, per germline. V was cut by 7 bases and J by 5 bases, with 8 bases left in between. The CDR3 sequence is 11 residues long. The DNA of the CDR3 is TGTGCCAGCACAATTAGGGAGACCCAGTACTTC. It codes for CASTIRETQYF. Variable domain in full (rest from reference TRBV2 and TRBJ2-5): EPEVTQTPSHQVTQMGQEVILRCVPISNHLYFYWYRQILGQKVEFLVSFYNNEISEKSEIFDDQFSVERPDGSNFTLKIRSTKLEDSAMYFCASTIRETQYFGPGTRLLVL.

CDR3 amino acids: CASSTSKDSSHAGELFF. As DNA, the CDR3 is TGCGCCAGCAGCACCTCCAAGGACTCCAGTCACGCCGGGGAGCTGTTTTTT. This chain connects TRBV5-1 to TRBJ2-2; TRBD2 is a possible D gene (5 bases). Trimming stripped 4 bases from V and 6 bases from J, with 22 bases between. The CDR3 is 17 residues long. CDR1 and CDR2 (germline): SGHRS, YFSETQ.

This rearrangement joins TRBV7-3 to TRBJ1-1, with 8 bases matching TRBD1. CDR1 is SGHTA, CDR2 FQGTGA, per germline. This CDR3 has 14 amino acids. V lost 5 bases to trimming and J lost 4 bases; unmatched junction nucleotides: 6. The CDR3 DNA follows: TGTGCCAGCAGCAATGGACAGGGACGCACTGAAGCTTTCTTT. Its translation is CASSNGQGRTEAFF.

The chain joins TRBV9 to TRBJ2-7; 8 nucleotides agree with TRBD2. The V gene end was trimmed by 0 bases and the J gene end by 4 bases; junction bases not matched to a gene: 15. This CDR3 comprises 18 residues. Germline CDR1 and CDR2: SGDLS and YYNGEE. CDR3 sequence: CASSVGPWGSGKQYEQYF. In DNA, the CDR3 is TGTGCCAGCAGCGTAGGCCCTTGGGGTAGCGGGAAACAATACGAGCAGTACTTC.

In DNA, the CDR3 is TGTGCCAGCAGCGCGGGACAGGGGAATGAAAAACTGTTTTTT. Its protein is CASSAGQGNEKLFF. V is TRBV9 and J is TRBJ1-4; 10 bases map to TRBD1. The germline V gene encodes CDR1 SGDLS and CDR2 YYNGEE. J lost 5 bases, V lost 3 bases, and 1 base had no gene match. The CDR3 loop spans 14 amino acids. Looking up the rest from reference TRBV9 and TRBJ1-4 gives the full variable domain: DSGVTQTPKHLITATGQRVTLRCSPRSGDLSVYWYQQSLDQGLQFLIQYYNGEERAKGNILERFSAQQFPDLHSELNLSSLELGDSALYFCASSAGQGNEKLFFGSGTQLSVL.

The CDR3 bases are TGTGCCAGCAGCGCCGGGACGTATTCTGGAAACACCATATATTTT. Translating it yields CASSAGTYSGNTIYF. The chain uses TRBV9 and TRBJ1-3; D might be TRBD1 (5 bases). Germline V gene data show CDR1 as SGDLS and CDR2 as YYNGEE. The CDR3 is 15 amino acids. Deletions cut 3 bases from V and 1 base from J, with 11 bases between. The complete variable domain, with remaining parts taken from reference TRBV9 and TRBJ1-3, reads DSGVTQTPKHLITATGQRVTLRCSPRSGDLSVYWYQQSLDQGLQFLIQYYNGEERAKGNILERFSAQQFPDLHSELNLSSLELGDSALYFCASSAGTYSGNTIYFGEGSWLTVV.

This clone was detected a few times. This sequence joins TRBV19 and TRBJ1-2; a weak D match, TRBD1 (5 bases). CDR3 length: 16 amino acids. Trimming left V 8 bases short and J 0 bases short, with 19 bases between. Germline-derived CDR1 and CDR2 are LNHDA and SQIVND (reference sequence). CDR3 amino acids: CASGARRQLANYGYTF. DNA of the CDR3: TGTGCCAGTGGGGCCCGGAGACAGCTAGCTAACTATGGCTACACCTTC.

The chain carries TRBV3-1 (or the pseudogene TRBV3-2) and TRBJ2-7; 8 bases map to TRBD2. With V trimmed by 3 bases and J by 2 bases, 12 bases remained unmatched. Germline values: CDR1 LGHDT, CDR2 YNNKEL (reference sequence). The CDR3 totals 17 residues. CDR3 loop: CASSHGLSGARAYEQYF. The CDR3 DNA follows: TGTGCCAGCAGCCATGGACTTAGCGGGGCCCGAGCCTACGAGCAGTACTTC.

This sequence joins TRBV27 and TRBJ2-7; no clear D gene. The germline V gene encodes CDR1 MNHEY and CDR2 SMNVEV (reference sequence). The length of the CDR3 is 12 residues. V dropped 1 base and J dropped 7 bases, with 8 bases sitting between them. The CDR3 nucleotides read TGTGCCAGCAGTTTATTTGGCCGGGAGCAGTACTTC. It codes for CASSLFGREQYF.

For the CDR3, the DNA is TGTGCCAGCAGGCGGGACGGTCTCATAGGTTCACCCCTCCACTTT. This encodes CASRRDGLIGSPLHF. J is TRBJ1-6 and V is TRBV6-5; perhaps TRBD1 as D (5 bases). CDR3 length: 15 amino acids. Germline V CDR1 and CDR2: MNHEY, SVGAGI. V was shortened by 6 bases and J by 9 bases, with 18 bases between the two germline ends.

This clone was picked up a small number of times. The chain employs TRBV7-2 and TRBJ2-1; D may be TRBD2 (7 bases). Germline assignment: CDR1 SGHTA and CDR2 FQGNSA. V shed 6 bases and J shed 8 bases, with 14 bases lying between them. The CDR3 length is 13 residues. The CDR3 sequence: CASSPGGGDEQFF. The CDR3 nucleotides are TGTGCCAGCAGTCCGGGGGGCGGCGATGAGCAGTTCTTC.

This chain connects TRBV10-3 to TRBJ2-7, with D hard to call. Trimming removed 5 bases from V and 7 bases from J, with 15 bases in between. This CDR3 spans 13 amino acids. The germline V gene has CDR1 ENHRY and CDR2 SYGVKD. The DNA for the CDR3 is TGTGCCATCAGTTACGACTCGATGGGGGAGCAGTACTTC. Residues: CAISYDSMGEQYF.

The chain combines TRBV5-6 with TRBJ2-4; no clear D gene. CDR1 and CDR2 (germline): SGHDT, YYEEEE. Trimming removed 3 bases from V and 6 bases from J, with 13 bases in between. This CDR3 region has 14 residues. CDR3 coding DNA: TGTGCCAGCAGCTCCTGGACCGACGGAAACATTCAGTACTTC. Translating gives CASSSWTDGNIQYF. Drawing the rest from reference TRBV5-6 and TRBJ2-4, the complete variable domain is DAGVTQSPTHLIKTRGQQVTLRCSPKSGHDTVSWYQQALGQGPQFIFQYYEEEERQRGNFPDRFSGHQFPNYSSELNVNALLLGDSALYLCASSSWTDGNIQYFGAGTRLSVL.

The rearrangement joins TRBV3-1 (or the pseudogene TRBV3-2) to TRBJ2-2; the D gene is possibly TRBD2 (6 bases). The CDR3 spans 14 residues. V lost 6 bases and J 5 bases, leaving 13 bases between the germline ends. Germline lookup yields CDR1 LGHDT and CDR2 YNNKEL (reference sequence). CDR3 residues: CASSRAGGTGELFF. The CDR3 coding sequence is TGTGCCAGCAGTCGAGCTGGGGGGACCGGGGAGCTGTTTTTT.

The chain has TRBV28 and TRBJ2-7; 9 nucleotides agree with TRBD1. Trimming at V came to 10 bases and at J to 5 bases, leaving 6 bases not matched to a gene. Germline CDR1 MDHEN, CDR2 SYDVKM. CDR3 length: 12 residues. For the CDR3, the DNA is TGTGCCACCTCGGGACAGGGAAACGAGCAGTACTTC. Translated, it gives CATSGQGNEQYF. Looking up the rest from reference TRBV28 and TRBJ2-7 gives the full variable domain: DVKVTQSSRYLVKRTGEKVFLECVQDMDHENMFWYRQDPGLGLRLIYFSYDVKMKEKGDIPEGYSVSREKKERFSLILESASTNQTSMYLCATSGQGNEQYFGPGTRLTVT.